Listed here are 2 T cell receptor beta chains from one sample, sequenced in a study of long-term antiretroviral therapy in people with HIV. The immunoSEQ assay was v3.0, run at survey level. The table came from immunoSEQ multiplex PCR; TCRdb's copy has only in-frame clones and leaves some out. This table has 20,000 to 25,000 clones, around 82% appearing once. The sample consisted of unsorted PBMCs, taken 2.4 years after starting antiretroviral therapy. The source of these receptors is a man in his forties with HIV.

This chain links TRBV5-1 with TRBJ2-5, with TRBD2 identical over 8 bases. CDR1 and CDR2 (germline): SGHRS, YFSETQ. The CDR3 length is 14 residues. V was pared by 3 bases and J by 5 bases, with 6 bases of the junction left unmatched. CDR3: CASSSGGGGETQYF. CDR3 DNA: TGCGCCAGCAGCTCCGGGGGGGGCGGTGAGACCCAGTACTTC.

The count of this clone is one. V usage is TRBV11-2 and J usage is TRBJ2-5; a possible D gene is TRBD1 (5 bases). The CDR3 totals 15 residues. The germline V gene encodes CDR1 SGHAT and CDR2 FQNNGV. The DNA for the CDR3 is TGTGCGACCAGGGCGGTGAGTGGTTCCCAAGAGACCCAGTACTTC. Its translation is CATRAVSGSQETQYF.